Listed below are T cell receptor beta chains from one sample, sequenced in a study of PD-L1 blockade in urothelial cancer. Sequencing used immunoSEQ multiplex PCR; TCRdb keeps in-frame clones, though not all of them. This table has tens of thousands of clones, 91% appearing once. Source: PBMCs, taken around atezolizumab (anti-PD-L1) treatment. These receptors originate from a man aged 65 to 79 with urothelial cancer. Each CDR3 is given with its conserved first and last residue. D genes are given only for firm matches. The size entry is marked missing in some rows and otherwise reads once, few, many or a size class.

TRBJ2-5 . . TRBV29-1 TGCAGCGCTATGACAGGTGGGGAGACCCAGTACTTC CSAMTGGETQYF
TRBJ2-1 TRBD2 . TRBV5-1 TGCGCCAGCAGGAGGACTAGCGGGAGCTCTGAGCAGTTCTTC CASRRTSGSSEQFF
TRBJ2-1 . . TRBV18 TGTGCCAGCTCACCCGGGACTGTATACAATGAGCAGTTCTTC CASSPGTVYNEQFF
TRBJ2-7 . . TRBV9 TGTGCCAGCAGCTCGAGCCCCAACGGGTACGAGCAGTACTTC CASSSSPNGYEQYF
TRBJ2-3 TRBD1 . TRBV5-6 TGTGCCAGCAGCTGGGGACAGGGGGCAAATACGCAGTATTTT CASSWGQGANTQYF
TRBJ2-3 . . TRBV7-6 TGTGCCAGCAGTTCCTCGCGGGATACGCAGTATTTT CASSSSRDTQYF
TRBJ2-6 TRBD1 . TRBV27 TGTGCCAGCAGCCCAACCCCGGACAGGGTTGGGGCCAACGTCCTGACTTTC CASSPTPDRVGANVLTF
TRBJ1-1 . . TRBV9 TGTGCCAGCAGCGTAGACGGAGCGGGAGAAGCTTTCTTT CASSVDGAGEAFF
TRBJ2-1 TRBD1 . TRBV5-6 TGTGCCAGCAGCCACCGGGACAGGGGGACTTATGAGCAGTTCTTC CASSHRDRGTYEQFF
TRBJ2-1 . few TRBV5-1 TGCGCCAGCAGCGCGGGACAGTACAATGAGCAGTTCTTC CASSAGQYNEQFF
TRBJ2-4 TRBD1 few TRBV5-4 TGTGCCAGCAGCTTGGAGACAGGGAATGGCAAAAACATTCAGTACTTC CASSLETGNGKNIQYF
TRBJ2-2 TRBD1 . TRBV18 TGTGCCAGCTCACTAGGACAGGGGACCACCGGGGAGCTGTTTTTT CASSLGQGTTGELFF
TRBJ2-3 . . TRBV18 TGTGCCAGCTCACCCCGCCGGGTTATTTCAGATACGCAGTATTTT CASSPRRVISDTQYF
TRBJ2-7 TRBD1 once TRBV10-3 TGTGCCACACAGACAGGGGTTGATGGGGAGCAGTACTTC CATQTGVDGEQYF
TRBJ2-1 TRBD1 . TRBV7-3 TGTGCCAGCAGCTTAGTTGGGGCCCCAGGGGGTGTCGAGCAGTTCTTC CASSLVGAPGGVEQFF
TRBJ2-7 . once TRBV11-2 TGTGCCAGCAGCTTAGGGAGGACAGACTACGAGCAGTACTTC CASSLGRTDYEQYF
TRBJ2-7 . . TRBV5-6 TGTGCCAGCAGCTTGGTTCTCTCCTACGAGCAGTACTTC CASSLVLSYEQYF
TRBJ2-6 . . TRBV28 TGTGCCAGCAGACAGGGCTCTGGGGCCAACGTCCTGACTTTC CASRQGSGANVLTF
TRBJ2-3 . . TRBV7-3 TGTGCCAGCAGCTTTGGGGGCAGGGCTAGCACAGATACGCAGTATTTT CASSFGGRASTDTQYF
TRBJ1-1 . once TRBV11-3 TGTGCCAGCAGCCCAGGACAGAACACTGAAGCTTTCTTT CASSPGQNTEAFF
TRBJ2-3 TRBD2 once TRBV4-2 TGTGCCAGCAGCCAAGATCCTGGGACTAGGCAGTATTTT CASSQDPGTRQYF
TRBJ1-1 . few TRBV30 TGTGCCTGGAGTGTACGTCGCAGTCTGGCTAACACTGAAGCTTTCTTT CAWSVRRSLANTEAFF
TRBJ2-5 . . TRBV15 TGTGCCACCAGCAAACCCCAGGGGGGAGAGCAAGAGACCCAGTACTTC CATSKPQGGEQETQYF
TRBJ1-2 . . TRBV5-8 TGTGCCAGCAGCTTGGCGGGAGGCTACACCTTC CASSLAGGYTF
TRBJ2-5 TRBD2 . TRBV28 TGTGCCAGCACCGCGGGAGGGTTAGCGGAGACCCAGTACTTC CASTAGGLAETQYF
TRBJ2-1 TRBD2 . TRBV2 TGTGCCAGCAGTGCCCAGCGGGAGGGCTTCAATGAGCAGTTCTTC CASSAQREGFNEQFF
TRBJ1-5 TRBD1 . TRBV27 TGTGCCAGCAGTCCGAGGACAGGGGGATATAGCAATCAGCCCCAGCATTTT CASSPRTGGYSNQPQHF
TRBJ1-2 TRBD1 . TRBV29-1 TGCAGCGTCCCGGGACAGGGAGGGGGCTATGGCTACACCTTC CSVPGQGGGYGYTF
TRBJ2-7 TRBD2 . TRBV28 TGTGCCTCCCGACGGACTAGCGGGAGCTACGAGCAGTACTTC CASRRTSGSYEQYF
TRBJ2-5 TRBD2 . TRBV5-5 TGTGCCAGCAAACCCCCCGGGAGGCAAGAGACCCAGTACTTC CASKPPGRQETQYF
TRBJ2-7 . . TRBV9 TGTGCCAGCAGCGTAGAAGGACTAACCGGCTACGAGCAGTACTTC CASSVEGLTGYEQYF
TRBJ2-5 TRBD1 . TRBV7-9 TGTGCCAGCAGCTTACCGAGGACAGGGCGGGAGACCCAGTACTTC CASSLPRTGRETQYF
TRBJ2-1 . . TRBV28 TGTGCCACCAGAGGGAGCTCCTACAATGAGCAGTTCTTC CATRGSSYNEQFF
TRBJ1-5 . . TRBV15 TGTGCCACCAGCATTAGGAGGCTGAATCAGCCCCAGCATTTT CATSIRRLNQPQHF
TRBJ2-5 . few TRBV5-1 TGCGCCAGCAGCTTGAATCACCCGCAGGGGGAGACCCAGTACTTC CASSLNHPQGETQYF
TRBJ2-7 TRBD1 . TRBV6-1 TGTGCCAGCAATTCCGGGACAGACTCCTACGAGCAGTACTTC CASNSGTDSYEQYF
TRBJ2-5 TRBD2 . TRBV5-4 TGTGCCAGCAGCACACCGACTAGCGGGAGGTTAGCGGAGACCCAGTACTTC CASSTPTSGRLAETQYF
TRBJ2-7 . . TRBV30 TGTGCCTGGAGCCTAAGAAATTACGAGCAGTACTTC CAWSLRNYEQYF
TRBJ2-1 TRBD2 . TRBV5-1 TGCGCCAGCAGCTCCGGACTAGCGGGAGGTAAATACAATGAGCAGTTCTTC CASSSGLAGGKYNEQFF
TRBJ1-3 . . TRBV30 TGTGCCTGGAGTCACAGGGCCTTCGACCTGTTCAGAAACACCATATATTTT CAWSHRAFDLFRNTIYF
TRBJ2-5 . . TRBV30 TGTGCCTGGAGTGGCACAGGCCAAGAGACCCAGTACTTC CAWSGTGQETQYF
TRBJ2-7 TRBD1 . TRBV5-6 TGTGCCAGCAGCTTTGGGACAGGTAGCTACGAGCAGTACTTC CASSFGTGSYEQYF
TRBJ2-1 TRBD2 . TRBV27 TGTGCCAGCAGTCGGACTAGCGGGAGAGGGGATGAGCAGTTCTTC CASSRTSGRGDEQFF
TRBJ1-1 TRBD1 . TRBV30 TGTGCCTGGAGCGACAGGGAAACTGAAGCTTTCTTT CAWSDRETEAFF
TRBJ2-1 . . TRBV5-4 TGTGCCAGCAGCTTTGGAGGGGCTAATGAGCAGTTCTTC CASSFGGANEQFF
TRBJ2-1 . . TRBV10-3 TGTGCCATCAGTGAGCCCACGATTGGGGCCGGTGAGCAGTTCTTC CAISEPTIGAGEQFF
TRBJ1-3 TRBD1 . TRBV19 TGTGCCAGTAGTACTACCGGACAGGGGGCTGGAAACACCATATATTTT CASSTTGQGAGNTIYF
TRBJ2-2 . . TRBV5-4 TGTGCCAGCAGCCCCCTATTAAACACCGGGGAGCTGTTTTTT CASSPLLNTGELFF
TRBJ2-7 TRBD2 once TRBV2 TGTGCCAGCAGTGATTCGGCGGGAGGTACCTACGAGCAGTACTTC CASSDSAGGTYEQYF
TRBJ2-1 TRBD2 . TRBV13 TGTGCCAGCAGCAAAAAATCACCCAAAGCGGGATCCCTCTACAATGAGCAGTTCTTC CASSKKSPKAGSLYNEQFF
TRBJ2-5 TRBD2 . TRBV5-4 TGTGCCAGCAGCTCTAGCGGGACCGCGGAGACCCAGTACTTC CASSSSGTAETQYF
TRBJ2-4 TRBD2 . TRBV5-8 TGTGCCAGCAGCTTTAAACTAGCGGTAAACATTCAGTACTTC CASSFKLAVNIQYF